Listed below are T cell receptor beta chains from one sample, sequenced in a study of blood T cell repertoires in COVID-19. TCRdb's copy holds only in-frame clones and misses some; the assay was immunoSEQ multiplex PCR. The table lists 300,000 to 350,000 clones, roughly 90% of them singletons. Sequenced input: PBMCs or T cells enriched from blood (not recorded which). These receptors all stem from a woman in her 30s who had recovered from COVID-19. Both conserved end residues are part of each CDR3. Each record gives: V gene, J gene, D gene, clone size, CDR3 length, CDR3 protein, CDR3 DNA. The D gene is left open where the match is weak. Rows may omit the clone size; those that give it use once, few, many or a size class.

TRBV11-3	TRBJ2-1	TRBD2	once	16	CASSLGLAGGPNEQFF	TGTGCCAGCAGCCTCGGACTAGCGGGAGGGCCGAATGAGCAGTTCTTC
TRBV19	TRBJ1-1	TRBD1	NA	13	CASSMTGQGLSFF	TGTGCCAGTAGTATGACGGGACAGGGTCTTTCTTTCTTT
TRBV11-2	TRBJ2-2	TRBD2	NA	15	CASSLGGSGTGELFF	TGTGCCAGCAGCTTAGGCGGGAGTGGCACCGGGGAGCTGTTTTTT
TRBV28	TRBJ1-1	NA	NA	12	CASSELNTEAFF	TGTGCCAGCAGCGAACTAAACACTGAAGCTTTCTTT
TRBV18	TRBJ2-5	TRBD1	NA	15	CASSPAGGAGETQYF	TGTGCCAGCTCACCGGCAGGGGGCGCTGGAGAGACCCAGTACTTC
TRBV18	TRBJ2-5	NA	NA	15	CASSPRGAVLETQYF	TGTGCCAGCTCACCAAGAGGAGCGGTGTTGGAGACCCAGTACTTC
TRBV19	TRBJ1-6	TRBD1	NA	14	CASRRDSYNSPLHF	TGTGCCAGTAGACGGGACAGTTATAATTCACCCCTCCACTTT
TRBV4-3	TRBJ2-5	TRBD2	NA	13	CASSRQGGETQYF	TGCGCCAGCAGCAGGCAGGGAGGGGAGACCCAGTACTTC
TRBV19	TRBJ2-1	NA	NA	12	CASSIIQSRQFF	TGTGCCAGTAGTATAATCCAGTCTCGGCAGTTCTTC
TRBV25-1	TRBJ1-2	TRBD1	NA	15	CASSASVDRDHGYTF	TGTGCCAGCAGTGCCTCCGTCGACAGGGACCATGGCTACACCTTC
TRBV2	TRBJ1-1	TRBD1	once	13	CASSEDRDAEAFF	TGTGCCAGCAGTGAGGACAGGGACGCTGAAGCTTTCTTT
TRBV7-9	TRBJ1-5	NA	NA	15	CASSLASGGNQPQHF	TGTGCCAGCAGCTTAGCGTCGGGGGGGAATCAGCCCCAGCATTTT
TRBV29-1	TRBJ2-5	TRBD1	NA	14	CSVGGTGLGETQYF	TGCAGCGTTGGCGGGACAGGGTTGGGAGAGACCCAGTACTTC
TRBV5-1	TRBJ2-1	NA	NA	14	CASSGGGYYNEQFF	TGCGCCAGCAGCGGCGGAGGGTATTACAATGAGCAGTTCTTC
TRBV7-9	TRBJ1-2	NA	NA	12	CASSLDSYGYTF	TGTGCCAGCAGCCTTGACAGCTATGGCTACACCTTC
TRBV6-5	TRBJ2-1	NA	once	14	CASPERAGRREQFF	TGTGCCAGCCCCGAGCGGGCAGGGCGACGAGAGCAGTTCTTC
TRBV7-2	TRBJ1-4	NA	few	16	CASSDSGRGTNEKLFF	TGTGCCAGCAGCGACTCCGGGAGGGGAACTAATGAAAAACTGTTTTTT
TRBV7-3	TRBJ2-2	NA	NA	18	CASSLFSTGGIVAGELFF	TGTGCCAGCAGCTTATTCTCTACTGGCGGGATCGTGGCCGGGGAGCTGTTTTTT
TRBV29-1	TRBJ2-2	NA	once	12	CSVEDLAGELFF	TGCAGCGTTGAAGACTTAGCCGGGGAGCTGTTTTTT
TRBV10-3	TRBJ1-5	TRBD1	NA	21	CAISDVRTGGFPRESNQPQHF	TGTGCCATCAGTGATGTTAGGACAGGGGGTTTCCCGAGAGAGTCCAATCAGCCCCAGCATTTT
TRBV6-5	TRBJ1-2	NA	NA	14	CASSYSRVLDGYTF	TGTGCCAGCAGTTACAGCAGGGTCCTGGATGGCTACACCTTC
TRBV19	TRBJ2-2	NA	NA	12	CASSIPDGELFF	TGTGCCAGTAGTATCCCAGACGGGGAGCTGTTTTTT
TRBV29-1	TRBJ1-2	NA	NA	14	CSVDATGSFYGYTF	TGCAGCGTCGACGCAACAGGGTCATTCTATGGCTACACCTTC
TRBV5-6	TRBJ1-1	TRBD1	once	13	CASSNLRGAEAFF	TGTGCCAGCAGTAACCTCAGGGGGGCTGAAGCTTTCTTT
TRBV14	TRBJ2-1	NA	NA	13	CASSQVRGNEQFF	TGTGCCAGCAGCCAAGTTCGGGGTAATGAGCAGTTCTTC
TRBV5-1	TRBJ2-5	TRBD2	once	17	CASSPTPGLAGFQTQYF	TGCGCCAGCAGCCCCACCCCGGGACTAGCGGGTTTCCAGACCCAGTACTTC
TRBV28	TRBJ1-1	NA	NA	17	CASSQTAKRTVNTEAFF	TGTGCCAGCAGTCAAACCGCGAAGAGGACAGTGAACACTGAAGCTTTCTTT
TRBV6-5	TRBJ2-7	TRBD2	NA	16	CASSYSASGRVYEQYF	TGTGCCAGCAGTTACTCTGCTAGCGGGAGAGTTTACGAGCAGTACTTC
TRBV29-1	TRBJ1-1	TRBD1	NA	13	CSAAQGTLTEAFF	TGCAGCGCAGCACAGGGGACTCTCACTGAAGCTTTCTTT
TRBV19	TRBJ2-1	NA	NA	15	CASSIVLSRYNEQFF	TGTGCCAGTAGTATTGTTCTATCACGATACAATGAGCAGTTCTTC
TRBV5-5	TRBJ2-2	NA	NA	12	CASRLYAGELFF	TGTGCCAGCAGACTGTATGCCGGGGAGCTGTTTTTT
TRBV2	TRBJ1-5	NA	NA	15	CASSGGQTNNQPQHF	TGTGCCAGCAGCGGTGGACAGACTAACAATCAGCCCCAGCATTTT
TRBV7-9	TRBJ2-5	NA	NA	17	CASSLVGGGHRGETQYF	TGTGCCAGCAGCTTAGTCGGTGGTGGACACCGGGGGGAGACCCAGTACTTC
TRBV28	TRBJ1-2	TRBD1	NA	16	CASSPQPGQRMWGYTF	TGTGCCAGCAGTCCTCAACCGGGACAGCGGATGTGGGGCTACACCTTC
TRBV5-3	TRBJ1-5	NA	NA	11	CARSRDQPQHF	TGTGCCAGATCCAGGGATCAGCCCCAGCATTTT
TRBV19	TRBJ1-4	NA	NA	15	CASSIGGETNEKLFF	TGTGCCAGTAGTATTGGTGGGGAGACTAATGAAAAACTGTTTTTT
TRBV6-1	TRBJ2-5	TRBD1	NA	14	CASSESGGRETQYF	TGTGCCAGCAGTGAGTCAGGGGGCAGGGAGACCCAGTACTTC
TRBV28	TRBJ2-7	TRBD2	NA	17	CASSLFPGLAFPYEQYF	TGTGCCAGCAGTTTATTCCCGGGACTAGCTTTTCCCTACGAGCAGTACTTC
TRBV29-1	TRBJ1-1	TRBD1	NA	13	CSTRDRATTEAFF	TGCAGCACGAGGGACAGGGCGACGACTGAAGCTTTCTTT
TRBV6-4	TRBJ1-6	NA	few	16	CASSDQGRGTNSPLHF	TGTGCCAGCAGTGACCAGGGCAGGGGAACCAATTCACCCCTCCACTTT
TRBV19	TRBJ1-2	NA	NA	13	CASSIQGTNGYTF	TGTGCCAGTAGTATACAGGGTACAAATGGCTACACCTTC
TRBV23-1	TRBJ2-1	TRBD2	NA	16	CASSQGSGRAKNEQFF	TGCGCCAGCAGTCAAGGGAGTGGGAGGGCCAAGAATGAGCAGTTCTTC
TRBV10-3	TRBJ1-2	TRBD1	NA	16	CAITPNLGTGDYGYTF	TGTGCCATCACCCCGAATTTAGGGACAGGTGACTATGGCTACACCTTC
TRBV30	TRBJ2-7	NA	NA	13	CAWSVKQNYEQYF	TGTGCCTGGAGTGTAAAACAGAACTACGAGCAGTACTTC
TRBV7-9	TRBJ1-3	NA	NA	15	CASSLTISSGNTIYF	TGTGCCAGCAGCTTAACTATTAGCTCTGGAAACACCATATATTTT
TRBV6-2/TRBV6-3	TRBJ1-1	NA	few	14	CASSYYQMNTEAFF	TGTGCCAGCAGTTATTATCAGATGAACACTGAAGCTTTCTTT
TRBV28	TRBJ2-4	NA	NA	13	CAIQDQSKNIQYF	TGTGCCATCCAAGATCAGTCTAAAAACATTCAGTACTTC
TRBV5-6	TRBJ1-4	NA	once	14	CASSRSGVAEKLFF	TGTGCCAGCAGCCGGAGCGGGGTTGCTGAAAAACTGTTTTTT
TRBV11-2	TRBJ2-7	TRBD2	NA	13	CASNGAGADEQYF	TGTGCCAGCAACGGAGCGGGAGCTGACGAGCAGTACTTC
TRBV18	TRBJ1-5	TRBD1	NA	15	CASSPDRGFTQPQHF	TGTGCCAGCTCACCCGACAGGGGGTTTACCCAGCCCCAGCATTTT
TRBV5-6	TRBJ2-2	NA	NA	15	CASSLWGAGTGELFF	TGTGCCAGCAGCTTGTGGGGCGCCGGAACCGGGGAGCTGTTTTTT
TRBV4-2	TRBJ2-2	TRBD2	NA	17	CASSQGGTSGNTGELFF	TGTGCCAGCAGCCAGGGGGGGACTAGCGGGAACACCGGGGAGCTGTTTTTT
TRBV7-2	TRBJ2-1	TRBD1	NA	14	CASSLKGARDEQFF	TGTGCCAGCAGCTTAAAGGGGGCTCGGGATGAGCAGTTCTTC
TRBV10-2	TRBJ1-2	TRBD1	once	17	CASSEVTPGGQGNGYTF	TGCGCCAGCAGTGAGGTGACCCCCGGGGGACAGGGGAATGGCTACACCTTC
TRBV30	TRBJ1-1	NA	NA	13	CAWSVDSNTETFF	TGTGCCTGGAGTGTAGACTCTAACACCGAGACTTTCTTT
TRBV28	TRBJ1-2	TRBD1	NA	16	CASSSQPTGAAIGYTF	TGTGCCAGCAGTTCTCAACCGACAGGGGCCGCTATTGGCTACACCTTC
TRBV23-1	TRBJ1-5	NA	few	16	CASSQSPGDSNQPQHF	TGCGCCAGCAGTCAATCGCCCGGGGATAGCAATCAGCCCCAGCATTTT
TRBV28	TRBJ1-2	TRBD1	NA	15	CASSPTGTGAVGYTF	TGTGCCAGCAGTCCTACCGGGACAGGGGCCGTTGGCTACACCTTC
TRBV18	TRBJ1-6	NA	NA	17	CASSPLPGSSYNSPLHF	TGTGCCAGCTCACCCCTCCCGGGAAGCTCCTATAATTCACCCCTCCACTTT
TRBV14	TRBJ1-2	NA	NA	13	CASSQNRNYGYTF	TGTGCCAGCAGCCAAAACAGAAACTATGGCTACACCTTC